A selection of T cell receptor beta chains follows, all from one sample in a study of T cells after posttransplantation cyclophosphamide. Method: immunoSEQ multiplex PCR; TCRdb's copy keeps in-frame clones and lacks some. Observed in the sample are about 30,000 clones, none of them singletons. Sequenced sample: PBMCs. These TCRs come from a woman aged 55-70 years in good health, CMV-negative, and a related stem cell transplant donor. CDR3s leave out the opening cysteine and the closing phenylalanine or tryptophan. Each record gives: V gene, J gene, D gene, CDR3 protein. A D gene is named only where the DNA matches it firmly.

v_call: TRBV28; j_call: TRBJ1-3; d_call: .; cdr3_aa: ASTLPGGLGENTIY
v_call: TRBV6-2/TRBV6-3; j_call: TRBJ1-1; d_call: .; cdr3_aa: ASRPKGGGTEAF
v_call: TRBV6-1; j_call: TRBJ1-5; d_call: TRBD1; cdr3_aa: ASSLTGVGNQPQH
v_call: TRBV30; j_call: TRBJ1-6; d_call: .; cdr3_aa: ACQQGIDNSPLH
v_call: TRBV29-1; j_call: TRBJ2-2; d_call: TRBD2; cdr3_aa: SARLAGTGELF
v_call: TRBV9; j_call: TRBJ2-2; d_call: TRBD2; cdr3_aa: ASSVLAGGNTGELF
v_call: TRBV9; j_call: TRBJ2-1; d_call: TRBD2; cdr3_aa: ASSRSGGAKMYNEQF
v_call: TRBV18; j_call: TRBJ1-1; d_call: .; cdr3_aa: ASSLQGLNTEAF
v_call: TRBV6-2/TRBV6-3; j_call: TRBJ1-4; d_call: TRBD1; cdr3_aa: ASSSQGAVNEKLF
v_call: TRBV19; j_call: TRBJ1-1; d_call: .; cdr3_aa: ASSVGYRVGTEAF
v_call: TRBV2; j_call: TRBJ1-1; d_call: .; cdr3_aa: ASREIMNTEAF
v_call: TRBV2; j_call: TRBJ2-3; d_call: TRBD2; cdr3_aa: ASSLEPGLVQVTQY
v_call: TRBV6-4; j_call: TRBJ2-2; d_call: .; cdr3_aa: ASKAGNTGELF
v_call: TRBV29-1; j_call: TRBJ2-7; d_call: TRBD1; cdr3_aa: SARRTGDSYEQY
v_call: TRBV19; j_call: TRBJ2-3; d_call: TRBD2; cdr3_aa: ASSTLAGRTDTQY
v_call: TRBV6-5; j_call: TRBJ1-2; d_call: .; cdr3_aa: ASTQFLGVEGYT
v_call: TRBV11-3; j_call: TRBJ2-3; d_call: TRBD1; cdr3_aa: ASSLGRQGSTDTQY
v_call: TRBV7-8; j_call: TRBJ1-2; d_call: .; cdr3_aa: ASSIGTPPVSDGYT
v_call: TRBV5-8; j_call: TRBJ2-5; d_call: .; cdr3_aa: ASSSRTAQFGETQY
v_call: TRBV6-1; j_call: TRBJ2-5; d_call: TRBD1; cdr3_aa: ASSRTGTGKETQY
v_call: TRBV5-1; j_call: TRBJ2-4; d_call: TRBD2; cdr3_aa: ASSRTSEGIQY
v_call: TRBV28; j_call: TRBJ1-3; d_call: TRBD1; cdr3_aa: ASSPGGSGNTIY
v_call: TRBV12-3/TRBV12-4; j_call: TRBJ1-2; d_call: .; cdr3_aa: ASSDHGGSNGYT
v_call: TRBV11-2; j_call: TRBJ2-6; d_call: .; cdr3_aa: ASSLWGAGANVLT
v_call: TRBV10-3; j_call: TRBJ1-5; d_call: .; cdr3_aa: AIKSDYGNQPQH
v_call: TRBV5-1; j_call: TRBJ2-3; d_call: .; cdr3_aa: ASSLAVDTQY
v_call: TRBV28; j_call: TRBJ1-2; d_call: .; cdr3_aa: ASSFSGGIGYT
v_call: TRBV9; j_call: TRBJ2-5; d_call: TRBD2; cdr3_aa: ASSASSGRRQETQY
v_call: TRBV24-1; j_call: TRBJ2-1; d_call: TRBD2; cdr3_aa: ATSDLTSGRFNEQF
v_call: TRBV7-2; j_call: TRBJ2-3; d_call: TRBD2; cdr3_aa: ASSPDLAGGPRWY
v_call: TRBV7-9; j_call: TRBJ2-7; d_call: TRBD1; cdr3_aa: ASSPGQGSEQY
v_call: TRBV9; j_call: TRBJ1-3; d_call: .; cdr3_aa: ASSVSAGSGNTIY
v_call: TRBV7-2; j_call: TRBJ2-1; d_call: TRBD2; cdr3_aa: ASSQGLAGGSEQF
v_call: TRBV27; j_call: TRBJ1-2; d_call: TRBD1; cdr3_aa: ASSLSGQGTTHYGYT
v_call: TRBV29-1; j_call: TRBJ2-7; d_call: .; cdr3_aa: SVVRGSSYEQY
v_call: TRBV11-2; j_call: TRBJ1-1; d_call: TRBD1; cdr3_aa: ASSLFRQGPAF
v_call: TRBV19; j_call: TRBJ1-2; d_call: .; cdr3_aa: ASSRNGQTARRSHGYT
v_call: TRBV5-1; j_call: TRBJ2-1; d_call: .; cdr3_aa: ASIPGGTSYNEQF
v_call: TRBV5-6; j_call: TRBJ2-1; d_call: TRBD2; cdr3_aa: ASSLLAGVDYEQF
v_call: TRBV7-2; j_call: TRBJ2-1; d_call: TRBD2; cdr3_aa: ASSLGLADNEQF
v_call: TRBV2; j_call: TRBJ1-2; d_call: .; cdr3_aa: ASSGDSPPPT
v_call: TRBV27; j_call: TRBJ1-4; d_call: .; cdr3_aa: ASSNPGNHNEKLF
v_call: TRBV5-4; j_call: TRBJ1-2; d_call: TRBD1; cdr3_aa: ASSPTGAGYGYT
v_call: TRBV12-3/TRBV12-4; j_call: TRBJ1-3; d_call: .; cdr3_aa: ASSSPGETSGNTIY
v_call: TRBV11-2; j_call: TRBJ2-1; d_call: TRBD2; cdr3_aa: ASSLVGGAGNEQF
v_call: TRBV6-1; j_call: TRBJ1-5; d_call: .; cdr3_aa: ASSEEDGGYPQH
v_call: TRBV28; j_call: TRBJ2-1; d_call: .; cdr3_aa: ASRTPGHHNEQF
v_call: TRBV28; j_call: TRBJ2-7; d_call: .; cdr3_aa: ASKGSAISSYEQY
v_call: TRBV5-1; j_call: TRBJ2-5; d_call: .; cdr3_aa: ASSQPRGTQETQY
v_call: TRBV5-4; j_call: TRBJ2-7; d_call: TRBD1; cdr3_aa: ASSGNRGQYEQY
v_call: TRBV6-1; j_call: TRBJ2-7; d_call: .; cdr3_aa: ASSESNSEQY
v_call: TRBV2; j_call: TRBJ2-7; d_call: TRBD1; cdr3_aa: ASSRRKGADSYEQY
v_call: TRBV5-1; j_call: TRBJ2-2; d_call: .; cdr3_aa: AGSPTGTGELF